The clone carrying this TCR beta chain has just one count. The antigen remains undetermined. At one end, the junction sequence differs from germline, possibly due to a read error. The data were obtained in a study of T cells in Graves' hyperthyroidism and ophthalmopathy. Graves' hyperthyroidism showing no ophthalmopathy progression within 18 months was considered stable. In patients aged 18 to 65, hyperthyroidism was newly diagnosed, with duration under 2 months. Each diagnosis was grounded in clinical symptoms, serum thyroxine and TRAb, thyroid ultrasound, and orbital computed tomography. Germline V lookup: CDR1 WSHSY, CDR2 SAAADI. The length of the CDR3 is 14 residues. Study-wide results and limits: Most clonotypes expanded in the thyroid (above 0.001) were also present in blood.

RNA transcripts served as the template for amplifying TCR beta CDR3 regions. The TCR CDR3 first-round RT-PCR relied on the HTBI primer set. TCRdb independently ran MiXCR on the multiplex PCR reads; one entry per CDR3 protein. The sample has around 420,000 distinct CDR3 sequences; 15% to 19% are singletons. The source is a woman aged 18-29 years with Graves' hyperthyroidism. Sequencing was performed on blood. The chain employs TRBV10-2 and TRBJ1-1; D is perhaps TRBD1 (6 bases). The chain's CDR3 is CACSEGGGNTEAFF. The CDR3 bases are TGCGCCTGCAGTGAGGGAGGGGGGAACACTGAAGCTTTCTTT.